This T cell receptor (beta chain) was identified in a study of blood T cell repertoires in COVID-19. Across the whole study: Nucleic acid was either cDNA or gDNA, and it came from T cells, B-cell-depleted T cells, or PBMCs.

The V end lost 1 base, the J end lost 7 bases, and 9 bases lay between the germline ends. Per germline, CDR1 SGHDT and CDR2 YYEEEE. The CDR3 contains 13 residues. This table comes from immunoSEQ multiplex PCR, and its TCRdb copy is limited to in-frame clones, with some not included. This sample carries fewer than 90,000 clones, nearly 95% of them seen once, and the ten largest clones take roughly 4.7%. The TCR was taken from a human donor with active COVID-19. The donor label of this sample is uncertain. What was sequenced was peripheral blood. The rearrangement uses TRBV5-6 and TRBJ1-5; unclear D gene. The CDR3 bases are TGTGCCAGCAGCTTGAGGAGGGCCCAGCCCCAGCATTTT. Translating gives CASSLRRAQPQHF.